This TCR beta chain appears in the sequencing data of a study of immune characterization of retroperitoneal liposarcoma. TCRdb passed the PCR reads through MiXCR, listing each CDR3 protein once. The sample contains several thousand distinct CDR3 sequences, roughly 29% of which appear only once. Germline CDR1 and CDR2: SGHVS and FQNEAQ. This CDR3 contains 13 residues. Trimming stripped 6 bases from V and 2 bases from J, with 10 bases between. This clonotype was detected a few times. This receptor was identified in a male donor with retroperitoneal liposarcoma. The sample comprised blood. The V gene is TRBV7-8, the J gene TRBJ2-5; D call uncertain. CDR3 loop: CASSPGRQETQYF. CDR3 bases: TGTGCCAGCAGTCCAGGACGTCAAGAGACCCAGTACTTC.